The 9 T cell receptor beta chains below all came from one sample that was sequenced in a study of early stage breast cancer tumors. Method: immunoSEQ multiplex PCR; TCRdb's copy keeps in-frame clones and lacks some. The table shows 45,000 to 60,000 clones, with approximately 80% occurring only once. The specimen sequenced was blood. Receptor source: a person aged 45-65 years with breast cancer.

This chain connects TRBV11-2 to TRBJ2-1; D gene unclear. CDR1 and CDR2 (germline): SGHAT, FQNNGV. The CDR3 sequence is 15 residues long. Trimming stripped 5 bases from V and 0 bases from J, with 11 bases between. Here the CDR3 DNA reads TGTGCCAGCAGCCCAGTACCTATCTCCTACAATGAGCAGTTCTTC. Translating it yields CASSPVPISYNEQFF.

The CDR3 spells CASSFVGGSNYGYTF. As DNA, the CDR3 is TGTGCCAGCAGCTTCGTCGGGGGTTCTAACTATGGCTACACCTTC. V is TRBV7-2 and J is TRBJ1-2, with D perhaps matching TRBD1 (5 bases). V was clipped by 3 bases and J by 0 bases, with 11 bases between them. Looked up from germline, CDR1 is SGHTA and CDR2 is FQGNSA. The CDR3 is 15 amino acids.

Turning to this clone: At one of its ends the junction is not consistent with the germline gene, which may arise from a read error. This chain uses TRBV7-7 with TRBJ2-5, with 8 bases that match TRBD1. The germline CDR1 and CDR2 sequences are SSHAT and FNYEAQ (reference sequence). The CDR3 length is 14 residues. The CDR3, as DNA: TGTGCTAGCAGCTTGACAGGGGTCAAAGAGACCCAGTACTTC. It yields the protein CASSLTGVKETQYF.

This clone was picked up a small number of times. The V call is TRBV7-2, the J call TRBJ1-6; D is perhaps TRBD1 (5 bases). The CDR3 has 14 residues. From germline, CDR1 is SGHTA and CDR2 FQGNSA. V lost 1 base and J lost 9, with 10 bases in between. The CDR3 protein is CASSLGPRGSPLHF. Written as DNA, the CDR3 is TGTGCCAGCAGCTTAGGACCGAGGGGTTCACCCCTCCACTTT.

The chain links TRBV10-3 to TRBJ1-1, with D possibly being TRBD1 (5 bases). The CDR3 loop spans 13 amino acids. Germline V gene lookup returns CDR1 ENHRY and CDR2 SYGVKD. Trimming cost V 5 bases and J 2 bases, with 9 bases left between them. CDR3 protein: CAISQGTNTEAFF. Here the CDR3 DNA reads TGTGCCATCAGTCAGGGCACCAACACTGAAGCTTTCTTT.

V and J are TRBV19 and TRBJ2-7; 8 bases align to TRBD2. Trimming at V came to 5 bases and at J to 4 bases, leaving 13 bases not matched to a gene. Germline V gene lookup returns CDR1 LNHDA and CDR2 SQIVND (reference sequence). This CDR3 is built from 16 residues. The CDR3 DNA is TGTGCCAGTAGTGGAGGTTCTGGCGGGAGGAGATACGAGCAGTACTTC. This translates into CASSGGSGGRRYEQYF.

The chain recombines TRBV5-1 with TRBJ2-3; the match to TRBD2 covers 7 bases. V shed 0 bases, J shed 7 bases, and the junction held 8 bases outside the gene matches. The CDR3 is 15 amino acids. Germline CDR1 reads SGHRS; CDR2 reads YFSETQ. CDR3: CASSLDAGALNTQYF. The CDR3 DNA follows: TGCGCCAGCAGCTTGGACGCGGGAGCTTTGAATACGCAGTATTTT.

The rearrangement links TRBV27 to TRBJ2-1; 8 bases are a match to TRBD2. This CDR3 region has 15 residues. The germline V gene has CDR1 MNHEY and CDR2 SMNVEV (reference sequence). J gave up 5 bases and V 3 bases, and 6 bases lay outside the gene matches. The CDR3 region is CASSLGLAGNNEQFF. CDR3 in DNA: TGTGCCAGCAGTTTGGGGCTAGCGGGTAACAATGAGCAGTTCTTC.

The CDR3 loop reads CAIKQLAGANVLTF. CDR3 nucleotides: TGTGCCATCAAGCAGTTGGCTGGGGCCAACGTCCTGACTTTC. This chain connects TRBV10-3 to TRBJ2-6; D is unresolved. V was clipped by 7 bases and J by 2 bases, with 9 bases between them. In germline, CDR1 is ENHRY, CDR2 SYGVKD. The CDR3 spans 14 residues.